This T cell receptor beta chain was sequenced during a study of low-dose radiotherapy and immunotherapy resistance in tumors. Study background: Dosing for Cohort 2 consisted of 1 Gy per fraction every two weeks, reaching a total of 13 Gy over 26 weeks. Oral administration of aspirin 300 mg daily occurred for four cycles, commencing at cycle 1 day 1.

As for time point: before trial treatment. With TRAV- and TRBV-specific primers, first-strand cDNA was made, covering the alpha and beta chains. With a V-primer adapter and a constant-region primer, TCRs were amplified for about 22 PCR cycles. TCRdb redid the calling of the reads with MiXCR, one entry per CDR3 protein. Here the sample spans approximately 90,000 distinct CDR3 sequences, over 15% being singletons. Germline CDR1 MNHNY, CDR2 SVGAGI (reference sequence). This CDR3 is built from 13 residues. V was clipped by 3 bases and J by 10 bases, with 15 bases between them. The sample holds many counts of this clonotype.

Sample: PBMCs, taken before treatment. The sequence derives from a male donor with prostate cancer. This chain connects TRBV6-6 to TRBJ1-1; no clear D gene. CDR3 coding DNA: TGTGCCAGCAGTTATACCATCCGGGTTGGAGCTTTCTTT. Residues: CASSYTIRVGAFF.